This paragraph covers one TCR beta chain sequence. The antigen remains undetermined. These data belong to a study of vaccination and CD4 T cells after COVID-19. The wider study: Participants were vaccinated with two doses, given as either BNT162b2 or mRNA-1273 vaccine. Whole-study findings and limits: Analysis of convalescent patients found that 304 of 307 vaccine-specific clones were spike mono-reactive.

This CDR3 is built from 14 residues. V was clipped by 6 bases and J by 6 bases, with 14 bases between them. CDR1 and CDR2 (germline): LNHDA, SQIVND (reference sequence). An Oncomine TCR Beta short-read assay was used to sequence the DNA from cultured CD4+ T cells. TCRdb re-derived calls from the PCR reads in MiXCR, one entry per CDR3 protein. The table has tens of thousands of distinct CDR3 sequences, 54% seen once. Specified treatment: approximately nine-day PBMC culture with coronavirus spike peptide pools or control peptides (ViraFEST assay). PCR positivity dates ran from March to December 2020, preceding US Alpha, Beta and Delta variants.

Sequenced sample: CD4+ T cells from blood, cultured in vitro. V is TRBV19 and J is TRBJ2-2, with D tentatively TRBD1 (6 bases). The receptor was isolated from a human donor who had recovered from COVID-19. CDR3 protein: CASRDTGSAGELFF. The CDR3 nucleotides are TGTGCCAGTAGGGATACAGGGTCGGCCGGGGAGCTGTTTTTT. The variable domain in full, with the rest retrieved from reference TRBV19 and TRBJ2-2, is DGGITQSPKYLFRKEGQNVTLSCEQNLNHDAMYWYRQDPGQGLRLIYYSQIVNDFQKGDIAEGYSVSREKKESFPLTVTSAQKNPTAFYLCASRDTGSAGELFFGEGSRLTVL.